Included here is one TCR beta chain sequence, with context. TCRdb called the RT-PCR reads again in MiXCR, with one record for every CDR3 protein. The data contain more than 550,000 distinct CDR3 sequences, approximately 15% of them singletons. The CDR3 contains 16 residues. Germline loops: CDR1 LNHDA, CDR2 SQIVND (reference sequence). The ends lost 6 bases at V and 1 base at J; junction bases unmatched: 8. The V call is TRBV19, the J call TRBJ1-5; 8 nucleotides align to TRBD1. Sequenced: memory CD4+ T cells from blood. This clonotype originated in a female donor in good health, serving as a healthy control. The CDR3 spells CASRGQDVWSNQPQHF. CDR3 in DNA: TGTGCCAGTAGGGGACAGGATGTTTGGAGCAATCAGCCCCAGCATTTT.